The 10 T cell receptor beta chains listed next were all sequenced from one sample in a study of hypomethylating agent response in myelodysplastic syndrome. Profiled with immunoSEQ multiplex PCR; TCRdb holds only in-frame clones, not every one. The sample lists around 2,000 clones; 65% to 90% were seen once. Sequences were derived from bone marrow, sampled before or after starting hypomethylating agent treatment for myelodysplastic syndrome (not recorded which). These receptor sequences come from a human donor with myelodysplastic syndrome.

V gene TRBV6-1 combines with J gene TRBJ1-5; maybe TRBD1 (6 bases). Germline CDR1 is MNHNS and CDR2 is SASEGT. The length of the CDR3 is 14 residues. V lost 2 bases and J 7 bases, leaving 12 bases between the germline ends. The CDR3 region has the DNA TGTGCCAGCAGTGAACGGGGGCTGGGGCAGCCCCAGCATTTT. It codes for CASSERGLGQPQHF.

This clone turned up a few times. The chain has TRBV7-9 and TRBJ2-1; no clear D gene. Germline CDR1 SEHNR, CDR2 FQNEAQ (reference sequence). The CDR3 loop spans 17 amino acids. The V and J ends lost 3 bases and 0 bases respectively, with 15 bases between them. CDR3 sequence (DNA): TGTGCCAGCAGCTTTAGGCCAGACGGCACCTCCTACAATGAGCAGTTCTTC. It translates to CASSFRPDGTSYNEQFF.

The chain carries TRBV11-2 and TRBJ2-1; D remains ambiguous. The CDR3 is made up of 15 amino acids. Germline V CDR1 and CDR2: SGHAT, FQNNGV. Trimming stripped 2 bases from V and 0 bases from J, with 8 bases between. The CDR3 loop reads CASSLSTGSYNEQFF. Here the CDR3 DNA reads TGTGCCAGCAGCTTATCGACGGGCTCCTACAATGAGCAGTTCTTC.

Only a few counts were recorded for this clone. V and J are TRBV27 and TRBJ2-1, with D perhaps TRBD2 (5 bases). The CDR3 loop spans 13 amino acids. The germline V gene encodes CDR1 MNHEY and CDR2 SMNVEV (reference sequence). Trimming removed 2 bases from V and 10 bases from J, with 12 bases in between. CDR3: CASSLEGMGEQFF. The CDR3 bases are TGTGCCAGCAGTTTAGAGGGTATGGGGGAGCAGTTCTTC.

The chain has TRBV29-1 and TRBJ1-1; D is unresolved. V lost 7 bases and J 0 bases, leaving 12 bases between the germline ends. This CDR3 region has 13 residues. Per germline, CDR1 SQVTM and CDR2 ANQGSEA. The CDR3 DNA reads TGCAGCGGGAACGGACGTATGAACACTGAAGCTTTCTTT. Encoded protein: CSGNGRMNTEAFF.

This chain links TRBV6-1 with TRBJ1-6; no clear D. CDR1 and CDR2 (germline): MNHNS, SASEGT. The CDR3 runs to 14 residues. V was clipped by 4 bases and J by 2 bases, with 6 bases between them. In nucleotides, the CDR3 is TGTGCCAGCAGTGCCGGGCCCTATAATTCACCCCTCCACTTT. This sequence encodes CASSAGPYNSPLHF.

The chain employs TRBV4-2 and TRBJ2-7; TRBD2 aligns across 13 bases. Germline V gene lookup returns CDR1 LGHNA and CDR2 YNFKEQ. The junction had 3 bases not matched to a gene; V was cut back by 3 bases and J by 4 bases. This CDR3 is 15 amino acids long. CDR3 in DNA: TGTGCCAGCAGCCAGTGGACTAGCGGGAGTTACGAGCAGTACTTC. Translating it yields CASSQWTSGSYEQYF.

V gene TRBV6-6 combines with J gene TRBJ2-4; D possibly corresponds to TRBD2 (5 bases). Germline CDR1 reads MNHNY; CDR2 reads SVGAGI (reference sequence). This CDR3 has 14 amino acids. Deletions cut 4 bases from V and 0 bases from J, with 7 bases between. In DNA, the CDR3 is TGTGCCAGCAGTTCGGACTTAGCCAAAAACATTCAGTACTTC. The encoded protein is CASSSDLAKNIQYF.

This clone was counted only a few times. V and J are TRBV7-9 and TRBJ1-1; unclear D gene. The CDR3 runs to 13 residues. Germline CDR1 and CDR2: SEHNR and FQNEAQ (reference sequence). Trimming removed 5 bases from V and 1 base from J, with 8 bases in between. CDR3 nucleotides: TGTGCCAGCAGCCAGCCCTCGAACACTGAAGCTTTCTTT. Amino acids: CASSQPSNTEAFF.

The chain joins TRBV10-3 to TRBJ1-5; D call uncertain. The CDR3 has 12 amino acids. Germline loops: CDR1 ENHRY, CDR2 SYGVKD. V was cut by 8 bases and J by 7 bases, with 12 bases left in between. CDR3 residues: CAIGRAEQPQHF. CDR3 coding DNA: TGTGCCATCGGCCGGGCCGAACAGCCCCAGCATTTT.